What follows are 22 T cell receptor beta chains derived from one specimen sequenced in a study of blood T cell repertoires in COVID-19. Sequencing was performed with immunoSEQ multiplex PCR; in TCRdb, only in-frame clones are kept and a portion is missing. Of over 130,000 clones in the sample, about 86% were seen once. The sample taken for sequencing was peripheral blood. These receptors came from a man in his 70s with acute or convalescent COVID-19.

V is TRBV7-9 and J is TRBJ2-2; no reliable D call. The CDR3 runs 19 residues. The V and J ends lost 1 base and 0 bases respectively, with 18 bases between them. Germline V gene data show CDR1 as SEHNR and CDR2 as FQNEAQ (reference sequence). The CDR3 loop reads CASSLVRLLIKANTGELFF. The CDR3 region has the DNA TGTGCCAGCAGCTTAGTCAGGCTCTTGATTAAGGCGAACACCGGGGAGCTGTTTTTT.

The rearrangement links TRBV7-3 to TRBJ2-7; 9 bases are a match to TRBD1. This CDR3 comprises 14 residues. Germline loops: CDR1 SGHTA, CDR2 FQGTGA. V lost 8 bases, J lost 3 bases, and 8 bases stayed unmatched. CDR3 residues: CASASGTGLYEQYF. As DNA, the CDR3 is TGTGCCAGCGCCTCCGGGACAGGGCTCTACGAGCAGTACTTC.

This clone was observed once. The V gene is TRBV11-2, the J gene TRBJ2-3, with 8 bases matching TRBD2. There are 15 residues in the CDR3. CDR1 and CDR2 (germline): SGHAT, FQNNGV. The junction had 8 bases not matched to a gene; V was cut back by 5 bases and J by 4 bases. The CDR3 sequence is CASSPGLAGPDTQYF. DNA of the CDR3: TGTGCCAGCAGCCCCGGACTAGCCGGACCAGATACGCAGTATTTT. Full variable domain (outside the CDR3, taken from reference TRBV11-2 and TRBJ2-3): EAGVAQSPRYKIIEKRQSVAFWCNPISGHATLYWYQQILGQGPKLLIQFQNNGVVDDSQLPKDRFSAERLKGVDSTLKIQPAKLEDSAVYLCASSPGLAGPDTQYFGPGTRLTVL.

The V gene is TRBV9, the J gene TRBJ2-5; TRBD2 is a possible D gene (6 bases). Between the trimmed V and J ends, which lost 4 bases and 4 bases, there was a span of 11 bases. The CDR3 length is 13 residues. The germline V gene encodes CDR1 SGDLS and CDR2 YYNGEE. The CDR3 DNA reads as TGTGCCAGCAGCTACCGACTAGGAGAGACCCAGTACTTC. Protein product: CASSYRLGETQYF.

This chain uses TRBV19 with TRBJ1-1; 7 positions agree with TRBD1. Losses at the gene ends were 4 bases for V and 3 bases for J; bases not matched to a gene: 8. This CDR3 has 15 amino acids. Germline CDR1 LNHDA, CDR2 SQIVND (reference sequence). The CDR3 DNA reads TGTGCCAGTAGTACAACACGAACAGGGGACACTGAAGCTTTCTTT. Its translation is CASSTTRTGDTEAFF.

The chain links TRBV28 to TRBJ2-7; D gene ambiguous. This CDR3 has 11 amino acids. CDR1 and CDR2 from the germline V gene are MDHEN and SYDVKM. Trimming removed 10 bases from V and 2 bases from J, with 9 bases in between. CDR3 sequence (DNA): TGTGCCACTCTTAAGCCCTACGAGCAGTACTTC. Translating gives CATLKPYEQYF.

This clone showed up just once. This chain joins TRBV19 and TRBJ1-4; 8 bases align to TRBD1. The CDR3 totals 14 residues. V was clipped by 6 bases and J by 5 bases; unmatched bases: 5. In germline, CDR1 is LNHDA, CDR2 SQIVND (reference sequence). This chain's CDR3 is CASRSTGVNEKLFF. CDR3 bases: TGTGCCAGTAGATCGACAGGGGTCAATGAAAAACTGTTTTTT.

The genes are TRBV16 and TRBJ1-4; D is undetermined. The CDR3 totals 15 residues. The V gene's germline CDR1 is KGHSY and CDR2 FQNENV. Trimming cost V 0 bases and J 5 bases, with 10 bases left between them. CDR3 amino acids: CASSQSSRGNEKLFF. In DNA form, the CDR3 reads TGTGCCAGCAGCCAATCCAGCAGAGGGAATGAAAAACTGTTTTTT.

The chain carries TRBV7-2 and TRBJ2-2; TRBD2 matches 12 bases. The CDR3 totals 18 residues. With 4 bases clipped from V and 5 bases from J, the junction kept 11 bases outside the gene matches. Germline values: CDR1 SGHTA, CDR2 FQGNSA. CDR3 nucleotide sequence: TGTGCCAGCAGCTCCCGGACTAGCGGGACGAGGGGAACCGGGGAGCTGTTTTTT. This encodes CASSSRTSGTRGTGELFF.

The chain joins TRBV2 to TRBJ2-1; the match to TRBD2 covers 11 bases. Germline-derived CDR1 and CDR2 are SNHLY and FYNNEI. With 9 bases clipped from V and 10 bases from J, the junction kept 2 bases outside the gene matches. The CDR3 runs to 11 residues. The CDR3 sequence: CASSGRGEQFF. The DNA of the CDR3 is TGTGCCAGTAGCGGGAGGGGAGAGCAGTTCTTC.

The chain joins TRBV18 to TRBJ1-1, with D possibly matching TRBD1 (6 bases). CDR1 and CDR2 (germline): KGHSH, LQKENI. There are 15 residues in the CDR3. The germline V and J ends were trimmed by 5 bases and 0 bases, with 13 bases remaining between them. This chain's CDR3 is CASSTTTGMNTEAFF. The CDR3 DNA reads TGTGCCAGCTCAACCACTACAGGGATGAACACTGAAGCTTTCTTT. Looking up the rest from reference TRBV18 and TRBJ1-1 gives the full variable domain: NAGVMQNPRHLVRRRGQEARLRCSPMKGHSHVYWYRQLPEEGLKFMVYLQKENIIDESGMPKERFSAEFPKEGPSILRIQQVVRGDSAAYFCASSTTTGMNTEAFFGQGTRLTVV.

The chain joins TRBV3-1 (or the pseudogene TRBV3-2) to TRBJ2-3; maybe TRBD2 (6 bases). Trimming removed 4 bases from V and 0 bases from J, with 17 bases in between. CDR3 length: 17 residues. The germline V gene encodes CDR1 LGHDT and CDR2 YNNKEL (reference sequence). The CDR3 DNA reads TGTGCCAGCAGCCCTGAACTGCGGGGCTCTAGCACAGATACGCAGTATTTT. Translated, it gives CASSPELRGSSTDTQYF.

The chain joins TRBV2 to TRBJ2-5; D may be TRBD2 (6 bases). CDR1 and CDR2 (germline): SNHLY, FYNNEI. Trimming took off 5 bases at V and 5 bases at J, with 15 bases between the two ends. This CDR3 comprises 14 residues. The CDR3 DNA sequence: TGTGCCAGCAGTCCTTCGACTAGACGTGAGACCCAGTACTTC. This sequence encodes CASSPSTRRETQYF.

The chain couples TRBV7-2 to TRBJ1-3; no reliable D call. Germline CDR1 and CDR2: SGHTA and FQGNSA. This CDR3 is 19 amino acids long. V was shortened by 1 base and J by 0 bases, with 19 bases between the two germline ends. CDR3 protein: CASSLVGGGLQNSGNTIYF. CDR3 sequence (DNA): TGTGCCAGCAGCTTAGTCGGTGGCGGCCTACAAAACTCTGGAAACACCATATATTTT.

This clone turned up a few times. The chain carries TRBV28 and TRBJ2-6; 7 bases fit TRBD2. CDR3 size: 15 residues. V gave up 8 bases and J gave up 2 bases; unmatched junction bases: 6. Germline values: CDR1 MDHEN, CDR2 SYDVKM. CDR3 coding DNA: TGTGCCAGCGACCGGGGGGTAACTGGGGCCAACGTCCTGACTTTC. Translating it yields CASDRGVTGANVLTF.

The chain employs TRBV10-3 and TRBJ2-3, with TRBD2 identical over 16 bases. Germline values: CDR1 ENHRY, CDR2 SYGVKD. CDR3 size: 19 residues. After removal of 4 bases from V and 4 bases from J, the junction contained 11 bases not matched to a gene. CDR3 DNA: TGTGCCATCAGTGTTTCTTCCCCCGGGACTAGCGGGAGGGCAGATACGCAGTATTTT. Its protein is CAISVSSPGTSGRADTQYF.

Only a few counts were recorded for this clone. The chain is built from TRBV11-1 and TRBJ2-1; 12 bases match TRBD2. This CDR3 is 16 amino acids long. V trimming: 4 bases; J trimming: 6 bases; junction bases outside the gene matches: 7. The V gene's germline CDR1 is SGHAT and CDR2 FQDESV (reference sequence). The CDR3 here is CASSSASGRAINEQFF. For the CDR3, the DNA is TGTGCCAGCAGCTCCGCTAGCGGGAGGGCAATCAATGAGCAGTTCTTC. The full variable domain, its missing parts supplied by reference TRBV11-1 and TRBJ2-1, is EAEVAQSPRYKITEKSQAVAFWCDPISGHATLYWYRQILGQGPELLVQFQDESVVDDSQLPKDRFSAERLKGVDSTLKIQPAELGDSAMYLCASSSASGRAINEQFFGPGTRLTVL.

This chain uses TRBV20-1 with TRBJ2-5; 7 nucleotides line up with TRBD2. Germline V CDR1 and CDR2: DFQATT, SNEGSKA (reference sequence). With V trimmed by 3 bases and J by 5 bases, 3 bases remained unmatched. The length of the CDR3 is 12 residues. The CDR3 region has the DNA TGCAGTGCTAGTGCGGGAGCGGAGACCCAGTACTTC. It encodes CSASAGAETQYF.

The chain links TRBV29-1 to TRBJ1-2, with D hard to call. Trimming took 1 base from V and 6 from J, leaving 9 bases between them. Germline CDR1 is SQVTM and CDR2 is ANQGSEA. CDR3 size: 12 residues. The CDR3 here is CSVEGRGHGYTF. In DNA, the CDR3 is TGCAGCGTTGAAGGGAGAGGGCATGGCTACACCTTC.

The CDR3 coding sequence is TGTGCCAGCAGTAAAATTATAGCCAAAAACATTCAGTACTTC. Protein: CASSKIIAKNIQYF. V and J are TRBV28 and TRBJ2-4; D is unclear. Per germline, CDR1 MDHEN and CDR2 SYDVKM. The CDR3 has 14 amino acids. V lost 5 bases and J lost 0, with 8 bases in between. Using reference TRBV28 and TRBJ2-4 for the parts outside the CDR3, the full variable domain is DVKVTQSSRYLVKRTGEKVFLECVQDMDHENMFWYRQDPGLGLRLIYFSYDVKMKEKGDIPEGYSVSREKKERFSLILESASTNQTSMYLCASSKIIAKNIQYFGAGTRLSVL.

This sequence joins TRBV28 and TRBJ2-5; D ambiguous. CDR1 and CDR2 (germline): MDHEN, SYDVKM. V was shortened by 7 bases and J by 4 bases, with 28 bases between the two germline ends. The length of the CDR3 is 18 residues. The CDR3 here is CASTHGEIIPVDGETQYF. The DNA of the CDR3 is TGTGCCAGCACCCATGGAGAGATTATACCTGTCGACGGAGAGACCCAGTACTTC. The full variable domain, with the rest looked up from reference TRBV28 and TRBJ2-5, is DVKVTQSSRYLVKRTGEKVFLECVQDMDHENMFWYRQDPGLGLRLIYFSYDVKMKEKGDIPEGYSVSREKKERFSLILESASTNQTSMYLCASTHGEIIPVDGETQYFGPGTRLLVL.

About this clone itself: Other DNA sequences within the sample encode an identical CDR3. This rearrangement joins TRBV3-1 (or the pseudogene TRBV3-2) to TRBJ1-1; a weak D match, TRBD1 (5 bases). The CDR3 totals 13 residues. Germline lookup yields CDR1 LGHDT and CDR2 YNNKEL (reference sequence). V was shortened by 1 base and J by 5 bases, with 8 bases between the two germline ends. The CDR3 here is CASSQVRDTEAFF. In DNA, the CDR3 is TGTGCCAGCAGCCAAGTCAGGGATACTGAAGCTTTCTTT.